The next 28 T cell receptor beta chains were all read from a single sample in a study of cytomegalovirus exposure and HLA in healthy donors. Primers for the PCR totalled 60 Vbeta and 13 Jbeta. The assay was immunoSEQ multiplex PCR, and TCRdb's table has in-frame clones only and misses some. The sample yields under 200,000 clones, 9.5% to 15% seen once. The sequenced material came from PBMCs. These receptors all come from a man aged 45-65 years in good health and CMV-seropositive.

The chain's CDR3 is CASSRPGQAYEQYF. In nucleotides, the CDR3 is TGTGCCAGCAGTCGCCCCGGACAGGCCTACGAGCAGTACTTC. The chain couples TRBV6-5 to TRBJ2-7, with 7 nucleotides matching TRBD1. Germline CDR1 reads MNHEY; CDR2 reads SVGAGI. There are 14 residues in the CDR3. Trimming took 5 bases from V and 2 from J; bases not matched to a gene: 6.

The chain couples TRBV6-5 to TRBJ1-4; the match to TRBD1 covers 7 bases. The CDR3 covers 15 residues. CDR1 and CDR2 from the germline V gene are MNHEY and SVGAGI. Germline trimming cut 2 bases from V and 4 bases from J; bases unmatched to any gene: 4. The CDR3 nucleotides are TGTGCCAGCAGTTACAAGAGGGGGCGTAATGAAAAACTGTTTTTT. Amino acids: CASSYKRGRNEKLFF.

The rearrangement links TRBV4-3 to TRBJ1-1; D is perhaps TRBD1 (5 bases). V was shortened by 0 bases and J by 4 bases, with 9 bases between the two germline ends. There are 14 residues in the CDR3. Germline assignment: CDR1 LGHNA and CDR2 YSLEER. The DNA for the CDR3 is TGCGCCAGCAGCCAAGATGCAGGGATCACTGAAGCTTTCTTT. It encodes CASSQDAGITEAFF.

The rearrangement uses TRBV4-3 and TRBJ1-1; tentatively, D is TRBD1 (5 bases). Per the germline V gene, CDR1 is LGHNA and CDR2 is YSLEER. The ends were cut back, 1 base at V and 0 bases at J, with 12 bases in the middle. The CDR3 runs to 16 residues. The CDR3 is CASSQAGLNMNTEAFF. DNA of the CDR3: TGCGCCAGCAGCCAAGCGGGACTGAACATGAACACTGAAGCTTTCTTT.

V usage is TRBV7-8 and J usage is TRBJ1-1; D is unclear. V lost 2 bases, J lost 11 bases, and 12 bases lay in between. The germline V gene encodes CDR1 SGHVS and CDR2 FQNEAQ. CDR3 length equals 12 residues. The CDR3, as DNA: TGTGCCAGCAGCTTAAAACTAGGGCCGGCTTTCTTT. Amino acids: CASSLKLGPAFF.

This clone has just a few counts. The chain combines TRBV6-4 with TRBJ2-3; tentative D call: TRBD1 (6 bases). The V gene's germline CDR1 is MRHNA and CDR2 SNTAGT. The V gene lost 6 bases and the J gene lost 3 bases, with 13 bases spanning the gap. The CDR3 loop spans 14 amino acids. CDR3 coding DNA: TGTGCCAGCAGCCGGGACATCTCGACAGATACGCAGTATTTT. Amino acids: CASSRDISTDTQYF.

This clone was observed a handful of times. The V gene is TRBV6-5, the J gene TRBJ1-1, with 8 bases fitting TRBD1. CDR1 is MNHEY and CDR2 is SVGAGI in the germline V gene. The CDR3 runs to 13 residues. Losses at the gene ends were 6 bases for V and 7 bases for J; bases not matched to a gene: 7. CDR3 nucleotide sequence: TGTGCCAGCAGACCAACAGGGGGAAATGAAGCTTTCTTT. This gives the protein CASRPTGGNEAFF.

The chain links TRBV7-9 to TRBJ2-5; TRBD1 is a possible D gene (6 bases). V shed 2 bases and J shed 0 bases, with 13 bases lying between them. Per the germline V gene, CDR1 is SEHNR and CDR2 is FQNEAQ (reference sequence). The CDR3 extends over 16 amino acids. In nucleotides, the CDR3 is TGTGCCAGCAGCTTACGACAGGCCGGCAACCAAGAGACCCAGTACTTC. It translates to CASSLRQAGNQETQYF.

V and J are TRBV6-1 and TRBJ2-7; 7 nucleotides match TRBD1. The V segment lost 8 bases and the J segment 0 bases; nucleotides outside the gene matches: 10. This CDR3 is 15 amino acids long. Per the germline V gene, CDR1 is MNHNS and CDR2 is SASEGT. The DNA for the CDR3 is TGTGCCAGCGACCTGAAGGGGGCCCTCTCCTACGAGCAGTACTTC. Translating gives CASDLKGALSYEQYF.

This clone was seen only a few times. The chain is built from TRBV30 and TRBJ1-5; a possible D gene is TRBD1 (6 bases). The CDR3 is 13 amino acids. Germline V CDR1 and CDR2: GTSNPN, SVGIG (reference sequence). Between the trimmed V and J ends, which lost 7 bases and 7 bases, there was a span of 17 bases. The CDR3 DNA is TGTGCCTATACTACAGGGAGTTACCAGCCCCAGCATTTT. Protein: CAYTTGSYQPQHF. The full variable domain, rest sourced from reference TRBV30 and TRBJ1-5, is SQTIHQWPATLVQPVGSPLSLECTVEGTSNPNLYWYRQAAGRGLQLLFYSVGIGQISSEVPQNLSASRPQDRQFILSSKKLLLSDSGFYLCAYTTGSYQPQHFGDGTRLSIL.

This chain uses TRBV19 with TRBJ2-1, with TRBD2 identical over 10 bases. Trimming cost V 5 bases and J 7 bases; bases outside gene matches: 8. The CDR3 runs 15 residues. CDR1 is LNHDA, CDR2 SQIVND, per germline (reference sequence). The CDR3 spells CASSADGTSENEQFF. The CDR3 DNA reads as TGTGCCAGTAGTGCAGACGGGACTAGCGAGAATGAGCAGTTCTTC.

The chain combines TRBV6-5 with TRBJ1-6; D gene unclear. The V gene's germline CDR1 is MNHEY and CDR2 SVGAGI. The CDR3 has 14 residues. Between the trimmed V and J ends, which lost 2 bases and 6 bases, there was a span of 8 bases. The CDR3 DNA reads as TGTGCCAGCAGTTACCGGCAGGCTAATTCACCCCTCCACTTT. This encodes CASSYRQANSPLHF.

The chain uses TRBV10-3 and TRBJ1-5, with a tentative D call TRBD1 (5 bases). The CDR3 extends over 16 amino acids. Germline V lookup: CDR1 ENHRY, CDR2 SYGVKD. V lost 3 bases, J lost 0 bases, and 12 bases lay in between. CDR3 amino acids: CAISDGRAHSNQPQHF. CDR3 DNA sequence: TGTGCCATCAGTGATGGCAGGGCCCATAGCAATCAGCCCCAGCATTTT.

This clone was counted between two and nine times. V usage is TRBV11-2 and J usage is TRBJ2-2; D might be TRBD1 (6 bases). This CDR3 is built from 16 residues. Trimming stripped 8 bases from V and 1 base from J, with 17 bases between. Per the germline V gene, CDR1 is SGHAT and CDR2 is FQNNGV. The CDR3 DNA reads as TGTGCCAGCCTAGGGGCCTCACAGGGGAACACCGGGGAGCTGTTTTTT. This gives the protein CASLGASQGNTGELFF.

This rearrangement joins TRBV5-1 to TRBJ2-1; 13 bases fit TRBD2. V was pared by 4 bases and J by 0 bases, with 7 bases of the junction left unmatched. The CDR3 has 18 amino acids. Germline V lookup: CDR1 SGHRS, CDR2 YFSETQ. The CDR3 loop is CASSRTWTSGGSYNEQFF. In DNA form, the CDR3 reads TGCGCCAGCAGCCGTACTTGGACTAGCGGGGGCTCCTACAATGAGCAGTTCTTC.

This clone has more than one count but fewer than ten. The V gene is TRBV4-3, the J gene TRBJ2-5; D is ambiguous. This CDR3 region has 13 residues. Per germline, CDR1 LGHNA and CDR2 YSLEER. Trimming removed 2 bases at V and 5 bases at J, with 9 bases between. CDR3 nucleotides: TGCGCCAGCAGCCAATCCAGGTTTGAGACCCAGTACTTC. Encoded protein: CASSQSRFETQYF.

CDR3 nucleotide sequence: TGTGCCAGCAGCCATAGAATGGGACAGAACACAGATACGCAGTATTTT. Translated: CASSHRMGQNTDTQYF. V gene TRBV14 combines with J gene TRBJ2-3; 7 nucleotides line up with TRBD1. J was trimmed by 2 bases and V by 3 bases; bases with no gene match: 8. This CDR3 region has 16 residues. CDR1 is SGHDN, CDR2 FVKESK, per germline.

This clone was counted between two and nine times. This chain uses TRBV7-9 with TRBJ2-2; TRBD1 aligns across 7 bases. Germline V gene sequence: CDR1 SEHNR, CDR2 FQNEAQ (reference sequence). The CDR3 consists of 14 residues. After removal of 5 bases from V and 7 bases from J, the junction contained 7 bases not matched to a gene. The CDR3 DNA sequence: TGTGCCAGCAGCCTTTACAGGGGCGGCGGGGAGCTGTTTTTT. Its translation is CASSLYRGGGELFF.

The chain uses TRBV6-5 and TRBJ1-2; 11 nucleotides match TRBD1. This CDR3 is built from 13 residues. V was pared by 8 bases and J by 2 bases, with 1 base of the junction left unmatched. Germline-derived CDR1 and CDR2 are MNHEY and SVGAGI. CDR3 amino acids: CASRDRGNYGYTF. CDR3 nucleotides: TGTGCCAGCCGGGACAGGGGGAACTATGGCTACACCTTC.

J is TRBJ2-7 and V is TRBV23-1; D is unresolved. TRBV23-1 is filed as an ORF, its function uncertain. The germline V and J ends were trimmed by 1 base and 2 bases, with 3 bases remaining between them. This CDR3 contains 12 residues. The CDR3 DNA reads as TGCGCCAGCAGTCAATTTACCTACGAGCAGTACTTC. Protein sequence: CASSQFTYEQYF.

This rearrangement joins TRBV7-2 to TRBJ1-2, with no clear D. Trimming left V 4 bases short and J 4 bases short, with 7 bases between. Germline CDR1 reads SGHTA; CDR2 reads FQGNSA. This CDR3 comprises 12 residues. The CDR3 region has the DNA TGTGCCAGCAGCTCCGCCGGCTATGGCTACACCTTC. It encodes CASSSAGYGYTF.

CDR3 sequence (DNA): TGTGCCAGCTCACGCCGGACAAGCCAAGGGGCCTATGGCTACACCTTC. Amino acid sequence: CASSRRTSQGAYGYTF. V usage is TRBV18 and J usage is TRBJ1-2; possibly TRBD1 for D (5 bases). V was clipped by 4 bases and J by 4 bases, with 19 bases between them. Germline V gene sequence: CDR1 KGHSH, CDR2 LQKENI. This CDR3 spans 16 amino acids. Looking up the rest from reference TRBV18 and TRBJ1-2 gives the full variable domain: NAGVMQNPRHLVRRRGQEARLRCSPMKGHSHVYWYRQLPEEGLKFMVYLQKENIIDESGMPKERFSAEFPKEGPSILRIQQVVRGDSAAYFCASSRRTSQGAYGYTFGSGTRLTVV.

This chain links TRBV7-6 with TRBJ1-1; a possible D gene is TRBD1 (5 bases). The CDR3 is made up of 12 amino acids. The V gene's germline CDR1 is SGHVS and CDR2 FNYEAQ. The V and J ends lost 2 bases and 10 bases respectively, with 11 bases between them. In DNA form, the CDR3 reads TGTGCCAGCAGCTTACAGGGAAGTCGAGCTTTCTTT. This encodes CASSLQGSRAFF.

The J gene is TRBJ1-2, the V gene TRBV11-2; the match to TRBD1 covers 7 bases. Germline CDR1 and CDR2: SGHAT and FQNNGV. There are 15 residues in the CDR3. With 0 bases clipped from V and 11 bases from J, the junction kept 12 bases outside the gene matches. The CDR3 is CASSLETGAAGGYTF. Written as DNA, the CDR3 is TGTGCCAGCAGCTTAGAAACAGGGGCTGCCGGTGGTTACACCTTC.

This clone was seen more than once but under ten times. The chain links TRBV5-1 to TRBJ2-1, with D unclear. This CDR3 is 14 amino acids long. Germline values: CDR1 SGHRS, CDR2 YFSETQ. The germline V and J ends were trimmed by 0 bases and 4 bases, with 8 bases remaining between them. The CDR3, as DNA: TGCGCCAGCAGCTTGGCCAACAATTACAATGAGCAGTTCTTC. It codes for CASSLANNYNEQFF. Full variable domain (missing parts from reference TRBV5-1 and TRBJ2-1): KAGVTQTPRYLIKTRGQQVTLSCSPISGHRSVSWYQQTPGQGLQFLFEYFSETQRNKGNFPGRFSGRQFSNSRSEMNVSTLELGDSALYLCASSLANNYNEQFFGPGTRLTVL.

The rearrangement joins TRBV7-2 to TRBJ2-3, with D perhaps matching TRBD1 (5 bases). In germline, CDR1 is SGHTA, CDR2 FQGNSA. V dropped 1 base and J dropped 3 bases, with 8 bases sitting between them. This CDR3 region has 14 residues. For the CDR3, the DNA is TGTGCCAGCAGCTTAGGGGGCGTGACAGATACGCAGTATTTT. It yields the protein CASSLGGVTDTQYF.

This clone was found a few times. The junction departs from the called germline gene at one end, perhaps through a read error. V is TRBV10-1 and J is TRBJ1-1, with 7 bases matching TRBD1. Germline CDR1 reads WNHNN; CDR2 reads SYGVQD (reference sequence). This CDR3 is 16 amino acids long. CDR3 DNA: TGCGCCAGCAGAGAGTCCATGACAGGGAGGAACACTGAAGCTTTCTTT. Its protein is CASRESMTGRNTEAFF.

This clone was found a few times. The gene calls are TRBV30 and TRBJ1-6, with 7 bases matching TRBD1. This CDR3 comprises 13 residues. The germline V gene encodes CDR1 GTSNPN and CDR2 SVGIG (reference sequence). The junction had 2 bases not matched to a gene; V was cut back by 5 bases and J by 4 bases. Written as DNA, the CDR3 is TGTGCCTGGGGGGGACAGTATAATTCACCCCTCCACTTT. It translates to CAWGGQYNSPLHF. The full variable domain, rest sourced from reference TRBV30 and TRBJ1-6, is SQTIHQWPATLVQPVGSPLSLECTVEGTSNPNLYWYRQAAGRGLQLLFYSVGIGQISSEVPQNLSASRPQDRQFILSSKKLLLSDSGFYLCAWGGQYNSPLHFGNGTRLTVT.